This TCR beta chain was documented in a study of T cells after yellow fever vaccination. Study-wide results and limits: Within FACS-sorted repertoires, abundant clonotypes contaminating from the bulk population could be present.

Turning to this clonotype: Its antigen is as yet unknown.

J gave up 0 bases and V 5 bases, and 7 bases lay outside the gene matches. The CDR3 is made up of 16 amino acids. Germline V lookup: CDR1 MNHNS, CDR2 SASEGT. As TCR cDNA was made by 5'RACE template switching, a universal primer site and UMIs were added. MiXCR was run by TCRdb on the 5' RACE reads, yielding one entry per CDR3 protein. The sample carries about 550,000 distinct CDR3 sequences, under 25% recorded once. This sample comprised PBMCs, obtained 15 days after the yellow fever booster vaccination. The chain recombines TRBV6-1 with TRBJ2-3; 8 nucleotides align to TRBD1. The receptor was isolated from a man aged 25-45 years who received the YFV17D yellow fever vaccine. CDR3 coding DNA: TGTGCCAGCAGTCGCTGGCAGGGGGCTAGCACAGATACGCAGTATTTT. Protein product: CASSRWQGASTDTQYF.